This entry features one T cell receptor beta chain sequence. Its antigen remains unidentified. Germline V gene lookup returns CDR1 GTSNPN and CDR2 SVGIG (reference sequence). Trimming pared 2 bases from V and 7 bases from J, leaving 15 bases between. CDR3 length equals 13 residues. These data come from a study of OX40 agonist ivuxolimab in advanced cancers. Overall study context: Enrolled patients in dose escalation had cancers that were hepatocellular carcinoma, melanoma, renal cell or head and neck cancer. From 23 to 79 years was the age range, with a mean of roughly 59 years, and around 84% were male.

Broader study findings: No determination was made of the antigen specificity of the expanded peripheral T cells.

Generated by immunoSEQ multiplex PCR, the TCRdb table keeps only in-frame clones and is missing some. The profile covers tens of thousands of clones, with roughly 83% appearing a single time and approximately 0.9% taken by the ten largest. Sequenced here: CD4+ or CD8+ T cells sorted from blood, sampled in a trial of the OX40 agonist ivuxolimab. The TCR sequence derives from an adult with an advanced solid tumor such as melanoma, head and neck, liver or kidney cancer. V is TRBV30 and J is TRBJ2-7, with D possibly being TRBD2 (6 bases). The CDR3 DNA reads TGTGCCTGGAGTCCTAGCGTCTTGAGGGAGCAGTACTTC. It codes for CAWSPSVLREQYF. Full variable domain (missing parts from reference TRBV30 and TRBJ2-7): SQTIHQWPATLVQPVGSPLSLECTVEGTSNPNLYWYRQAAGRGLQLLFYSVGIGQISSEVPQNLSASRPQDRQFILSSKKLLLSDSGFYLCAWSPSVLREQYFGPGTRLTVT.